These 3 T cell receptor beta chains were sequenced from one sample in a study of OX40 agonist ivuxolimab in advanced cancers. Profiled with immunoSEQ multiplex PCR; TCRdb holds only in-frame clones, not every one. The table has tens of thousands of clones, 75% to 90% seen once; the top ten hold about 0.22%. The sequencing here drew on CD4+ or CD8+ T cells sorted from blood, taken in a trial of the OX40 agonist ivuxolimab. The receptors derive from an adult with an advanced solid tumor such as melanoma, head and neck, liver or kidney cancer.

The genes are TRBV28 and TRBJ1-3, with a weak D call TRBD1 (6 bases). CDR1 is MDHEN and CDR2 is SYDVKM in the germline V gene. Trimming removed 6 bases at V and 0 bases at J, with 15 bases between. The CDR3 sequence is 16 residues long. CDR3 loop: CASRRLGGASGNTIYF. DNA of the CDR3: TGTGCCAGCAGACGCTTGGGGGGCGCCTCTGGAAACACCATATATTTT.

The V call is TRBV6-1, the J call TRBJ1-1, with 8 nucleotides matching TRBD1. The length of the CDR3 is 13 residues. The germline V gene has CDR1 MNHNS and CDR2 SASEGT. Trimming at V came to 4 bases and at J to 8 bases, leaving 6 bases not matched to a gene. CDR3 DNA: TGTGCCAGCAGTGGGACAGGGATTGTGGAAGCTTTCTTT. It encodes CASSGTGIVEAFF.

Note on this clone: The junction departs from the called germline gene at one end, perhaps through a read error. V gene TRBV4-1 combines with J gene TRBJ2-1; 12 positions agree with TRBD1. Germline V lookup: CDR1 MGHRA, CDR2 YSYEKL. The CDR3 spans 16 residues. In DNA, the CDR3 is TGCGCCAGCAGTCAAGCCGGGACAGGGGGCGGGAATGAGCAGTTCTTC. This codes for CASSQAGTGGGNEQFF.